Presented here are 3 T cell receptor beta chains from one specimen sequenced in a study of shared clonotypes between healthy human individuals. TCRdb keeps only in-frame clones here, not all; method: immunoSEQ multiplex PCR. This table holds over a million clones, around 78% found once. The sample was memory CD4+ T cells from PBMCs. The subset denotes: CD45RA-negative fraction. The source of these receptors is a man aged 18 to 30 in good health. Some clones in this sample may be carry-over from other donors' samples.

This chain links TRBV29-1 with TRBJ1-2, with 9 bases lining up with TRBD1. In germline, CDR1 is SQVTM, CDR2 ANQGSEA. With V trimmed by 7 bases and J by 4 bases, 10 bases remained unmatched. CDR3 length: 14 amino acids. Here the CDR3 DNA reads TGCAGCGCCGATCACAGGGGGCTAGGCTATGGCTACACCTTC. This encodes CSADHRGLGYGYTF.

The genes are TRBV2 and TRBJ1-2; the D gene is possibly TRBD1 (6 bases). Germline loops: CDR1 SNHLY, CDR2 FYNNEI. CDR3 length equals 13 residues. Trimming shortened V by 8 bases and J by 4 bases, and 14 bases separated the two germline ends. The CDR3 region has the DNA TGTGCCAGCTACCTACAGGGAGCCTATGGCTACACCTTC. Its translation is CASYLQGAYGYTF. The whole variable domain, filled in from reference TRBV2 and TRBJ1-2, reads EPEVTQTPSHQVTQMGQEVILRCVPISNHLYFYWYRQILGQKVEFLVSFYNNEISEKSEIFDDQFSVERPDGSNFTLKIRSTKLEDSAMYFCASYLQGAYGYTFGSGTRLTVV.

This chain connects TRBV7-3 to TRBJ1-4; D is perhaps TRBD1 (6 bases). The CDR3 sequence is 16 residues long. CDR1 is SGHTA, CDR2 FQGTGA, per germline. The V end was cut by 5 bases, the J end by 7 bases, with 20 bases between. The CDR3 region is CASSPAGAQRGEKLFF. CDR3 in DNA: TGTGCCAGCAGCCCAGCAGGGGCCCAACGTGGTGAAAAACTGTTTTTT.